This T cell receptor beta chain was identified during a study of blood T cell repertoires in COVID-19. Produced via immunoSEQ multiplex PCR; TCRdb's table is partial and in-frame only. The sample has about 130,000 clones, roughly 80% seen once. The junction had 6 bases not matched to a gene; V was cut back by 2 bases and J by 4 bases. The CDR3 length is 15 residues. From germline, CDR1 is SGHRS and CDR2 YFSETQ. The chain uses TRBV5-1 and TRBJ2-1, with 7 bases lining up with TRBD1. Sequenced sample: PBMCs or T cells enriched from blood (not recorded which). The clonotype was recovered from a man in his fifties who had recovered from COVID-19. In DNA form, the CDR3 reads TGCGCCAGCAGCTTACAGGGGTCGAGTTACAATGAGCAGTTCTTC. Translating it yields CASSLQGSSYNEQFF.